This TCR beta chain comes out of a study of blood T cells in healthy people across ages. Study-level findings and limits: Long-lived donors had more naive CD4+ cells and higher diversity than aged donors. When one million T cells were used, diversity estimates were thought to be underestimates.

A second roughly 6 to 12 cycle PCR used barcoded and J-beta primers. TCRdb processed the 5' RACE reads anew with MiXCR; each CDR3 protein has one entry. The sample contains about 830,000 distinct CDR3 sequences, roughly 64% of which appear only once. Germline CDR1 is SGHRS and CDR2 is YFSETQ. The CDR3 runs to 14 residues. This clonotype was detected ten times or more. Its antigen is undetermined. One end of the junction does not line up with germline, which may come from a read error. The specimen was blood. The genes are TRBV5-1 and TRBJ1-1; D might be TRBD1 (5 bases). This receptor was identified in a man aged 25 to 40 in good health. Here the CDR3 DNA reads TGTGCCAGCAGTTCCGGGACGGCGAACACTGAAGCTTTCTTT. The encoded protein is CASSSGTANTEAFF.